The 19 T cell receptor beta chains below all came from one sample that was sequenced in a study of naive and memory T cell subsets. An equimolar mix of two oligonucleotides served as the beta constant-region primer for TRBC1 and TRBC2. From the UMI-ligation and nested PCR reads, TCRdb called clonotypes with MiXCR, one entry per CDR3 protein. The repertoire consists of roughly 98,000 distinct CDR3 sequences, with around 7% occurring once and the leading ten covering 1.6%. Sequenced material: central memory CD4+ T cells from blood. All receptors come from a human donor in good health.

V gene TRBV11-2 combines with J gene TRBJ2-4, with D perhaps matching TRBD1 (6 bases). CDR3 length: 15 amino acids. The ends were cut back, 1 base at V and 9 bases at J, with 16 bases in the middle. CDR1 is SGHAT and CDR2 is FQNNGV in the germline V gene. CDR3 nucleotides: TGTGCCAGCAGCTTAGTTAAAGGACAGTATTTCATTCAGTACTTC. It is translated as CASSLVKGQYFIQYF.

This clonotype has a count of ten or more. The V gene is TRBV9, the J gene TRBJ1-3; 7 positions match TRBD1. CDR3 size: 16 residues. The ends lost 4 bases at V and 2 bases at J; junction bases unmatched: 9. The germline V gene has CDR1 SGDLS and CDR2 YYNGEE. This chain's CDR3 is CASSPQGGAAGNTIYF. CDR3 in DNA: TGTGCCAGCAGCCCCCAGGGGGGTGCGGCTGGAAACACCATATATTTT.

This clonotype was seen at least ten times. This chain joins TRBV11-3 and TRBJ2-4; a possible D gene is TRBD2 (6 bases). Germline CDR1 and CDR2: SGHNT and YENEEA. The CDR3 runs 14 residues. The V end lost 4 bases, the J end lost 6 bases, and 13 bases lay between the germline ends. CDR3 residues: CASSYLGLLNIQYF. The DNA for the CDR3 is TGTGCCAGCAGCTACCTGGGACTGTTAAACATTCAGTACTTC.

The chain carries TRBV6-1 and TRBJ1-5; D might be TRBD1 (6 bases). Germline V CDR1 and CDR2: MNHNS, SASEGT. The CDR3 loop spans 15 amino acids. V lost 8 bases to trimming and J lost 5 bases, with 19 bases between them. The CDR3 region is CASGRQGRGDQPQHF. Written as DNA, the CDR3 is TGTGCCAGCGGAAGGCAGGGGCGGGGTGATCAGCCCCAGCATTTT.

This clonotype was observed at least ten times. The V call is TRBV7-9, the J call TRBJ2-6, with TRBD2 as a possible D gene (5 bases). Trimming left V 5 bases short and J 0 bases short, with 14 bases between. CDR3 size: 17 residues. In germline, CDR1 is SEHNR, CDR2 FQNEAQ (reference sequence). CDR3 in amino acids: CASSKGWTPSGANVLTF. For the CDR3, the DNA is TGTGCCAGCAGCAAAGGGTGGACTCCCTCTGGGGCCAACGTCCTGACTTTC.

This clonotype was observed many times. V usage is TRBV20-1 and J usage is TRBJ1-5; no clear D gene. CDR1 DFQATT and CDR2 SNEGSKA come from the germline V gene (reference sequence). This CDR3 has 12 amino acids. Trimming pared 5 bases from V and 5 bases from J, leaving 10 bases between. CDR3 nucleotide sequence: TGCAGTGCTTCCCGCGACGATCAGCCCCAGCATTTT. Protein sequence: CSASRDDQPQHF.

This clonotype was detected ten times or more. This chain joins TRBV7-2 and TRBJ2-1; 7 bases match TRBD2. The CDR3 sequence is 16 residues long. Germline trimming cut 5 bases from V and 0 bases from J; bases unmatched to any gene: 7. The germline CDR1 and CDR2 sequences are SGHTA and FQGNSA. The CDR3, as DNA: TGTGCCAGCAGCGCTAGCGGAAGCAGCTCCTACAATGAGCAGTTCTTC. Encoded protein: CASSASGSSSYNEQFF.

The DNA of the CDR3 is TGTGCCAGCAGCAGGGAATCACAAGAGACCCAGTACTTC. This translates into CASSRESQETQYF. The V and J genes are TRBV2 and TRBJ2-5; D is perhaps TRBD1 (5 bases). This CDR3 contains 13 residues. V lost 6 bases, J lost 2 bases, and 10 bases lay in between. Looked up from germline, CDR1 is SNHLY and CDR2 is FYNNEI. Drawing the rest from reference TRBV2 and TRBJ2-5, the complete variable domain is EPEVTQTPSHQVTQMGQEVILRCVPISNHLYFYWYRQILGQKVEFLVSFYNNEISEKSEIFDDQFSVERPDGSNFTLKIRSTKLEDSAMYFCASSRESQETQYFGPGTRLLVL.

The table lists this clonotype with many counts. This chain links TRBV5-5 with TRBJ2-7; perhaps TRBD1 as D (6 bases). The V end lost 4 bases, the J end lost 3 bases, and 8 bases lay between the germline ends. This CDR3 comprises 12 residues. The germline CDR1 and CDR2 sequences are SGHKS and YYEKEE (reference sequence). DNA for the CDR3: TGTGCCAGCAGCCGGGACATCTACGAGCAGTACTTC. It encodes CASSRDIYEQYF.

In this sample, this clonotype turned up many times. J is TRBJ1-2 and V is TRBV20-1; D is ambiguous. The CDR3 sequence is 13 residues long. The germline V gene has CDR1 DFQATT and CDR2 SNEGSKA (reference sequence). Trimming left V 3 bases short and J 4 bases short, with 12 bases between. This CDR3 reads CSASRSGIYGYTF. The CDR3 coding sequence is TGCAGTGCTAGCCGATCAGGAATCTATGGCTACACCTTC.

This clonotype came up many times. V and J are TRBV7-2 and TRBJ2-7; 10 bases agree with TRBD2. The CDR3 has 16 residues. Losses at the gene ends were 3 bases for V and 7 bases for J; bases not matched to a gene: 12. Germline CDR1 is SGHTA and CDR2 is FQGNSA. The CDR3 loop reads CASSFRAASGRGEQYF. The DNA of the CDR3 is TGTGCCAGCAGCTTTCGAGCGGCTAGCGGGAGAGGAGAGCAGTACTTC. Drawing the rest from reference TRBV7-2 and TRBJ2-7, the complete variable domain is GAGVSQSPSNKVTEKGKDVELRCDPISGHTALYWYRQSLGQGLEFLIYFQGNSAPDKSGLPSDRFSAERTGGSVSTLTIQRTQQEDSAVYLCASSFRAASGRGEQYFGPGTRLTVT.

As for this clonotype: A much larger clonotype is one base distant, so this may be a read error. The chain links TRBV30 to TRBJ1-1, with D tentatively TRBD1 (5 bases). There are 14 residues in the CDR3. CDR1 and CDR2 (germline): GTSNPN, SVGIG (reference sequence). The CDR3 region is CARSVPGIGTEAFF. The CDR3 coding sequence is TGTGCCCGGAGTGTACCAGGGATTGGGACTGAAGCTTTCTTT.

At least ten counts were recorded for this clonotype. V is TRBV14 and J is TRBJ1-2, with D possibly being TRBD1 (5 bases). The germline V gene has CDR1 SGHDN and CDR2 FVKESK. Trimming pared 2 bases from V and 4 bases from J, leaving 23 bases between. This CDR3 is built from 18 residues. In DNA form, the CDR3 reads TGTGCCAGCAGCCAAAGTTGGGCAGGGAACCCGCTTGGCTATGGCTACACCTTC. Translating it yields CASSQSWAGNPLGYGYTF.

This clonotype was recorded many times. The chain links TRBV20-1 to TRBJ1-2; D not certain. Trimming removed 0 bases at V and 8 bases at J, with 28 bases between. Germline V lookup: CDR1 DFQATT, CDR2 SNEGSKA (reference sequence). The CDR3 runs to 18 residues. The CDR3 reads CSARDSTEGHMGIKGYTF. The DNA of the CDR3 is TGCAGTGCTAGAGATTCGACGGAGGGTCATATGGGGATTAAGGGCTACACCTTC.

This clonotype was picked up many times. This chain connects TRBV20-1 to TRBJ1-5, with 7 nucleotides matching TRBD1. CDR3 length equals 14 residues. Germline values: CDR1 DFQATT, CDR2 SNEGSKA (reference sequence). The junction had 9 bases not matched to a gene; V was cut back by 6 bases and J by 4 bases. CDR3 DNA: TGCAGTGCAAGTAAACAGGGGAAGAATCAGCCCCAGCATTTT. It yields the protein CSASKQGKNQPQHF.

Concerning this clonotype: A read error may explain this, as a much larger clone is one base away. The rearrangement joins TRBV15 to TRBJ2-5, with D maybe TRBD1 (6 bases). This CDR3 has 15 amino acids. Looked up from germline, CDR1 is LNHNV and CDR2 is YYDKDF (reference sequence). The CDR3 loop reads CATSRGPGDQEAQYF. The CDR3 DNA sequence: TGTGCCACCAGCAGAGGTCCAGGGGACCAAGAGGCCCAGTACTTC.

This clonotype was counted at least ten times. The chain is built from TRBV29-1 and TRBJ2-5, with 7 bases identical to TRBD2. Looked up from germline, CDR1 is SQVTM and CDR2 is ANQGSEA. The CDR3 consists of 14 residues. V lost 4 bases, J lost 3 bases, and 8 bases stayed unmatched. The CDR3 loop is CSVVSGMTKETQYF. For the CDR3, the DNA is TGCAGCGTTGTAAGCGGGATGACAAAAGAGACCCAGTACTTC.

In this sample, this clonotype turned up many times. The chain has TRBV7-3 and TRBJ2-1; D ambiguous. V was shortened by 4 bases and J by 13 bases, with 14 bases between the two germline ends. Germline assignment: CDR1 SGHTA and CDR2 FQGTGA. This CDR3 has 12 residues. The CDR3 region is CASSSHGGVQFF. CDR3 coding DNA: TGTGCCAGCAGCTCCCACGGCGGAGTCCAGTTCTTC.

This chain connects TRBV28 to TRBJ1-2, with D possibly matching TRBD1 (5 bases). The V and J ends lost 3 bases and 7 bases respectively, with 21 bases between them. From germline, CDR1 is MDHEN and CDR2 SYDVKM. The CDR3 loop spans 16 amino acids. This chain's CDR3 is CASSFSGLSKLGGYTF. For the CDR3, the DNA is TGTGCCAGCAGTTTCTCGGGACTTTCAAAATTGGGTGGCTACACCTTC.